One sample yielded the 20 T cell receptor beta chains listed below, sequenced in a study of identical twins. TCRdb analysed the 5' RACE reads with MiXCR anew, one entry per CDR3 protein. This table has more than 650,000 distinct CDR3 sequences, around 5.7% appearing once. Sequencing was done on a sample of naive T cells sorted from blood. The receptors derive from a man between 18 and 35 years old in good health.

The rearrangement uses TRBV20-1 and TRBJ2-5; TRBD2 matches 15 bases. This CDR3 region has 20 residues. Germline assignment: CDR1 DFQATT and CDR2 SNEGSKA (reference sequence). The ends lost 3 bases at V and 4 bases at J; junction bases unmatched: 18. The CDR3 DNA sequence: TGCAGTGCTAGGGGGGTACTCGGACTAGCGGGAGGGCCGGTTCTAGAGACCCAGTACTTC. Its translation: CSARGVLGLAGGPVLETQYF.

The V call is TRBV2, the J call TRBJ1-1; unclear D gene. The CDR3 sequence is 12 residues long. Looked up from germline, CDR1 is SNHLY and CDR2 is FYNNEI. The ends were cut back, 7 bases at V and 6 bases at J, with 12 bases in the middle. The CDR3 reads CASKPGFAEAFF. CDR3 bases: TGTGCCAGCAAGCCAGGTTTCGCTGAAGCTTTCTTT.

This clonotype was seen ten or more times. The CDR3, as DNA: TGTGCCAGCAGCTTGAGCGCACTAAATGGCAATGAGCAGTTCTTC. The encoded protein is CASSLSALNGNEQFF. The V gene is TRBV5-5, the J gene TRBJ2-1; D ambiguous. The CDR3 covers 15 residues. Germline CDR1 reads SGHKS; CDR2 reads YYEKEE (reference sequence). V was pared by 1 base and J by 6 bases, with 14 bases between.

This clonotype was seen many times. J is TRBJ2-7 and V is TRBV5-1; D is unclear. Germline lookup yields CDR1 SGHRS and CDR2 YFSETQ. Trimming took 4 bases from V and 6 from J, leaving 17 bases between them. The CDR3 is 14 residues long. The CDR3 nucleotides are TGCGCCAGCAGCATAGGAGCGCGCGGAGCCGAGCAGTACTTC. Residues: CASSIGARGAEQYF. Full variable domain (outside the CDR3, taken from reference TRBV5-1 and TRBJ2-7): KAGVTQTPRYLIKTRGQQVTLSCSPISGHRSVSWYQQTPGQGLQFLFEYFSETQRNKGNFPGRFSGRQFSNSRSEMNVSTLELGDSALYLCASSIGARGAEQYFGPGTRLTVT.

This clonotype occurred a few times. This chain links TRBV6-2 or TRBV6-3 with TRBJ2-5, with 13 bases lining up with TRBD2. CDR1 is MNHEY and CDR2 is SVGEGT in the germline V gene. The V gene end was trimmed by 5 bases and the J gene end by 7 bases; junction bases not matched to a gene: 10. The CDR3 sequence is 16 residues long. CDR3 DNA: TGTGCCAGCAGTCGACCGGGACTAGCGGGATCGTGGACCCAGTACTTC. Its translation: CASSRPGLAGSWTQYF.

This clonotype has just a few counts. The chain joins TRBV11-2 to TRBJ2-1; 9 bases match TRBD1. V shed 4 bases, J shed 2 bases, and the junction held 15 bases outside the gene matches. In germline, CDR1 is SGHAT, CDR2 FQNNGV. The CDR3 runs 19 residues. CDR3 DNA sequence: TGTGCCAGCAGCTCCCCAGGGACAGGGAGTAATTTGGCCTACAATGAGCAGTTCTTC. Translation gives CASSSPGTGSNLAYNEQFF.

The rearrangement links TRBV7-2 to TRBJ2-1; D is perhaps TRBD1 or TRBD2 (6 bases each). Germline assignment: CDR1 SGHTA and CDR2 FQGNSA. This CDR3 spans 13 amino acids. V was cut by 4 bases and J by 9 bases, with 13 bases left in between. The CDR3 nucleotides read TGTGCCAGCAGCTACCGGGGGACAAGTGAGCAGTTCTTC. This translates into CASSYRGTSEQFF.

This clonotype was observed many times. V gene TRBV20-1 combines with J gene TRBJ2-3; D is perhaps TRBD1 or TRBD2 (5 bases each). Germline loops: CDR1 DFQATT, CDR2 SNEGSKA (reference sequence). The V end lost 6 bases, the J end lost 11 bases, and 21 bases lay between the germline ends. This CDR3 is 13 amino acids long. CDR3 protein: CSAVPGPQIQQYF. The CDR3 DNA is TGCAGTGCGGTCCCGGGACCGCAGATACAGCAGTATTTT.

This clonotype has ten or more counts. The CDR3 loop is CASRGVGAGNQPQHF. CDR3 DNA: TGTGCCAGCAGGGGGGTGGGGGCTGGCAATCAGCCCCAGCATTTT. This sequence joins TRBV28 and TRBJ1-5; D perhaps matches TRBD1 (6 bases). This CDR3 comprises 15 residues. Germline loops: CDR1 MDHEN, CDR2 SYDVKM. Trimming removed 6 bases at V and 2 bases at J, with 14 bases between.

This clonotype has ten or more counts. The chain carries TRBV10-3 and TRBJ2-7; no clear D gene. This CDR3 is 13 amino acids long. Trimming removed 4 bases at V and 3 bases at J, with 10 bases between. Germline CDR1 reads ENHRY; CDR2 reads SYGVKD. This CDR3 reads CAISAEYDYEQYF. CDR3 nucleotides: TGTGCCATCAGTGCCGAGTACGACTACGAGCAGTACTTC.

This clonotype was observed at least ten times. The rearrangement links TRBV12-3 or TRBV12-4 to TRBJ2-1; 10 bases match TRBD2. Germline trimming cut 7 bases from V and 3 bases from J; bases unmatched to any gene: 6. The CDR3 runs to 15 residues. CDR3 sequence: CASTQSGRDYNEQFF. The CDR3 region has the DNA TGTGCCAGCACCCAAAGCGGGAGGGACTACAATGAGCAGTTCTTC.

This clonotype was observed at least ten times. The chain is built from TRBV12-3 or TRBV12-4 and TRBJ2-1, with D unresolved. CDR3 length equals 13 residues. V lost 3 bases, J lost 10 bases, and 13 bases lay in between. CDR3 region: CASSLGRVGEQFF. CDR3 bases: TGTGCCAGCAGTTTGGGTAGGGTCGGCGAGCAGTTCTTC.

The sample holds many counts of this clonotype. The chain recombines TRBV18 with TRBJ2-5; 8 nucleotides line up with TRBD2. CDR3 length: 17 amino acids. J was trimmed by 4 bases and V by 0 bases; bases with no gene match: 10. CDR1 is KGHSH and CDR2 is LQKENI in the germline V gene. CDR3 in DNA: TGTGCCAGCTCACCACCCCTGAGACTAGCGTTCTCAGAGACCCAGTACTTC. The encoded protein is CASSPPLRLAFSETQYF.

This clonotype has a count of ten or more. The gene calls are TRBV28 and TRBJ1-2; a possible D gene is TRBD1 (5 bases). The length of the CDR3 is 12 residues. The V and J ends lost 10 bases and 3 bases respectively, with 12 bases between them. Germline V gene sequence: CDR1 MDHEN, CDR2 SYDVKM. This CDR3 is CANQGPHYGYTF. In nucleotides, the CDR3 is TGTGCCAACCAGGGACCGCACTATGGCTACACCTTC.

This clonotype showed up many times. The genes are TRBV18 and TRBJ2-5; possible D gene TRBD2, 5 bases. CDR3 size: 14 residues. V gave up 1 base and J gave up 5 bases, with 11 bases separating them. The V gene's germline CDR1 is KGHSH and CDR2 LQKENI. CDR3 loop: CASSPLSGVETQYF. The DNA for the CDR3 is TGTGCCAGCTCACCACTCTCCGGGGTTGAGACCCAGTACTTC. The variable domain in full, completed from reference TRBV18 and TRBJ2-5, reads NAGVMQNPRHLVRRRGQEARLRCSPMKGHSHVYWYRQLPEEGLKFMVYLQKENIIDESGMPKERFSAEFPKEGPSILRIQQVVRGDSAAYFCASSPLSGVETQYFGPGTRLLVL.

There are many counts of this clonotype. The chain carries TRBV13 and TRBJ2-3, with 9 positions matching TRBD1. CDR1 and CDR2 from the germline V gene are PRHDT and FYEKMQ (reference sequence). The CDR3 is 22 amino acids. Losses at the gene ends were 5 bases for V and 2 bases for J; bases not matched to a gene: 26. The CDR3 is CASSRNRGRSPSGDVNTDTQYF. The CDR3 coding sequence is TGTGCCAGCAGCCGGAACAGGGGGCGCTCACCCAGCGGGGACGTAAACACAGATACGCAGTATTTT.

The gene calls are TRBV21-1 and TRBJ2-7; TRBD1, the table's D call, lacks a check against the DNA. TRBV21-1 is an annotated pseudogene. The CDR3 spans 14 residues. This CDR3 is CASSPRDRYYEQYF. The DNA of the CDR3 is TGTGCCAGCAGCCCGCGGGACAGATACTACGAGCAGTACTTC.

This clonotype was seen ten or more times. The rearrangement links TRBV6-1 to TRBJ2-7; no definite D call. Per germline, CDR1 MNHNS and CDR2 SASEGT. The CDR3 is 14 residues long. Trimming removed 6 bases at V and 3 bases at J, with 15 bases between. The CDR3 sequence is CASRPVSQLYEQYV. CDR3 DNA sequence: TGTGCCAGCAGACCCGTTTCACAGCTCTACGAGCAGTACGTC.

This clonotype was detected ten times or more. This chain uses TRBV9 with TRBJ2-1; weak D call: TRBD1 (6 bases). The V gene's germline CDR1 is SGDLS and CDR2 YYNGEE. There are 14 residues in the CDR3. Trimming stripped 3 bases from V and 5 bases from J, with 12 bases between. The CDR3 reads CASSGRDTDNEQFF. CDR3 DNA sequence: TGTGCCAGCAGCGGCCGGGACACAGACAATGAGCAGTTCTTC.

This clonotype was counted ten times or more. The genes are TRBV5-5 and TRBJ2-1; TRBD1 is a possible D gene (6 bases). Germline loops: CDR1 SGHKS, CDR2 YYEKEE (reference sequence). The CDR3 sequence is 16 residues long. V was clipped by 1 base and J by 4 bases, with 15 bases between them. CDR3 in DNA: TGTGCCAGCAGCTTGACTCAGGGGCCCTCGTACAATGAGCAGTTCTTC. It specifies CASSLTQGPSYNEQFF. Complete variable domain (other parts from reference TRBV5-5 and TRBJ2-1): DAGVTQSPTHLIKTRGQQVTLRCSPISGHKSVSWYQQVLGQGPQFIFQYYEKEERGRGNFPDRFSARQFPNYSSELNVNALLLGDSALYLCASSLTQGPSYNEQFFGPGTRLTVL.